The 6 T cell receptor beta chains in this list originate from one sample, sequenced in a study of T cell clonotyping in hematopoietic cell transplantation. Repertoires were generated with immunoSEQ multiplex PCR, while TCRdb's copy carries only in-frame clones and drops some. The sample yields about 80,000 clones, approximately 95% seen once. Time point meaning: recipient sample about 28 days before transplant, after cytoreduction. Sequenced here: peripheral blood mononuclear cells, sampled before stem cell transplant. All receptors come from a woman aged 45 to 65 with acute myeloid leukemia. Some clones in this sample may be carry-over from other donors' samples.

This chain links TRBV4-1 with TRBJ2-7; 7 nucleotides line up with TRBD1. V trimming: 0 bases; J trimming: 6 bases; junction bases outside the gene matches: 5. CDR1 and CDR2 (germline): MGHRA, YSYEKL. The CDR3 loop spans 14 amino acids. The CDR3, as DNA: TGCGCCAGCAGCCAAGATATAGGGGGCGGCGAGCAGTACTTC. Its translation: CASSQDIGGGEQYF.

This sequence joins TRBV4-2 and TRBJ2-7; TRBD2 aligns across 10 bases. Germline V gene data show CDR1 as LGHNA and CDR2 as YNFKEQ. The V segment lost 5 bases and the J segment 3 bases; nucleotides outside the gene matches: 13. The CDR3 is 17 amino acids. In nucleotides, the CDR3 is TGTGCCAGCAGCTATTCCATAGCGGGAGGCCGTCACTACGAGCAGTACTTC. As protein: CASSYSIAGGRHYEQYF.

The rearrangement links TRBV6-4 to TRBJ1-4; D is uncertain. Germline V CDR1 and CDR2: MRHNA, SNTAGT. CDR3 length equals 15 residues. Trimming shortened V by 4 bases and J by 7 bases, and 16 bases separated the two germline ends. CDR3: CASSVNLGYGEKLFF. CDR3 sequence (DNA): TGTGCCAGCAGTGTGAATTTAGGATATGGTGAAAAACTGTTTTTT.

V is TRBV6-5 and J is TRBJ2-1; D ambiguous. The CDR3 has 14 amino acids. V lost 6 bases and J 3 bases, leaving 12 bases between the germline ends. From germline, CDR1 is MNHEY and CDR2 SVGAGI. This CDR3 is CASRTGSLYNEQFF. CDR3 bases: TGTGCCAGCAGGACCGGGTCCCTCTACAATGAGCAGTTCTTC.

This rearrangement joins TRBV6-5 to TRBJ2-5; 10 bases fit TRBD2. V shed 0 bases and J 4 bases; nucleotides not matched to a gene: 2. There are 15 residues in the CDR3. Germline V gives CDR1 MNHEY, CDR2 SVGAGI. The CDR3 coding sequence is TGTGCCAGCAGTTACTCGAGCGGGAGGGGAGAGACCCAGTACTTC. This sequence encodes CASSYSSGRGETQYF.

This clone was observed a few times. The chain recombines TRBV7-8 with TRBJ2-7; 10 bases are shared with TRBD2. V dropped 1 base and J dropped 3; count of bases not matched to a gene: 3. The CDR3 is made up of 15 amino acids. Germline CDR1 SGHVS, CDR2 FQNEAQ. Here the CDR3 reads CASSLVGTSVYEQYF. In nucleotides, the CDR3 is TGTGCCAGCAGCTTAGTCGGGACTAGCGTCTACGAGCAGTACTTC.